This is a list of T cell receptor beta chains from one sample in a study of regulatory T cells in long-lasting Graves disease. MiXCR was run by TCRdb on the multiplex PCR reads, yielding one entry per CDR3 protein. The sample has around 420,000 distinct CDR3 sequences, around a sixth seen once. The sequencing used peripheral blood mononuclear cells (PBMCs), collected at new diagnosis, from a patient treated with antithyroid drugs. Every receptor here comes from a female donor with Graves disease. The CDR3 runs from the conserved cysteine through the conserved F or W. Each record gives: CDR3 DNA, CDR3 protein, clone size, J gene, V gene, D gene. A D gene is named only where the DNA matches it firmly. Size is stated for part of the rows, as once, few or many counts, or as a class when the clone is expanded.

DNA: TGTGCCAGCAGCCAATTTGCGGGCTACAATGAGCAGTTCTTC
CDR3: CASSQFAGYNEQFF
size: NA
J: TRBJ2-1
V: TRBV4-2
D: NA

DNA: TGTGCCAGCAGTCCTACTAGCGGACACTACAATGAGCAGTTCTTC
CDR3: CASSPTSGHYNEQFF
size: many
J: TRBJ2-1
V: TRBV12-3/TRBV12-4
D: TRBD2

DNA: TGCGCCAGCAGCCAAGATCCACCTGAAGCTTTCTTT
CDR3: CASSQDPPEAFF
size: once
J: TRBJ1-1
V: TRBV4-1
D: NA

DNA: TGTGCCATCAGTGAGCAACGACTAGCGGCCTCTTCAGATACGCAGTATTTT
CDR3: CAISEQRLAASSDTQYF
size: many
J: TRBJ2-3
V: TRBV10-3
D: TRBD2

DNA: TGTGCCAGTAGTGCGCGCGGGGATGAGAGGACTGAAGCTTTCTTT
CDR3: CASSARGDERTEAFF
size: few
J: TRBJ1-1
V: TRBV12-3/TRBV12-4
D: NA

DNA: TGCAGTGCTAGGCCCGACGCCGTGTCCACCGGGGAGCTGTTTTTT
CDR3: CSARPDAVSTGELFF
size: NA
J: TRBJ2-2
V: TRBV20-1
D: NA

DNA: TGTGCCAGCAGTTTATCGTCGAGGTCCAATCAGCCCCAGCATTTT
CDR3: CASSLSSRSNQPQHF
size: NA
J: TRBJ1-5
V: TRBV27
D: NA

DNA: TGCGCCAGCAGCCCTGCGGGACTAGCCATCAGCGAGCAGTTCTTC
CDR3: CASSPAGLAISEQFF
size: many
J: TRBJ2-1
V: TRBV5-1
D: TRBD2

DNA: TGTGCCAGCAGCTCCCGCATAAGGACGAACTATGGCTACACCTTC
CDR3: CASSSRIRTNYGYTF
size: many
J: TRBJ1-2
V: TRBV7-2
D: NA

DNA: TGTGCCAGCAGTTTATCTGGGGCAGGGACTGAAGCTTTCTTT
CDR3: CASSLSGAGTEAFF
size: many
J: TRBJ1-1
V: TRBV27
D: NA

DNA: TGTGCCATAGATACGGGACAGTACACAGATACGCAGTATTTT
CDR3: CAIDTGQYTDTQYF
size: many
J: TRBJ2-3
V: TRBV7-9
D: TRBD1

DNA: TGTGCCAGCAGTGACTCAATGCAGGGGGCTACCGGGGAGCTGTTTTTT
CDR3: CASSDSMQGATGELFF
size: NA
J: TRBJ2-2
V: TRBV6-4
D: TRBD1

DNA: TGTGCCAGCAGTTTCGGTATGCAGAATCAGCCCCAGCATTTT
CDR3: CASSFGMQNQPQHF
size: NA
J: TRBJ1-5
V: TRBV12-3/TRBV12-4
D: NA

DNA: TGTATGACGGTGAGCTCCTACAATGAGCAGTTCTTC
CDR3: CMTVSSYNEQFF
size: many
J: TRBJ2-1
V: TRBV6-1
D: NA

DNA: TGTGCCAGCAGCCAATCAGAGATTACGAATACGCAGTATTTT
CDR3: CASSQSEITNTQYF
size: many
J: TRBJ2-3
V: TRBV3-1
D: NA

DNA: TGTGCCAGCATCAGAGGGGGCCGGGGTGAGCAGTTCTTC
CDR3: CASIRGGRGEQFF
size: NA
J: TRBJ2-1
V: TRBV12-3/TRBV12-4
D: TRBD1

DNA: TGTGCCAGCGCAGCACAGGGAATTCATCAGCCCCAGCATTTT
CDR3: CASAAQGIHQPQHF
size: many
J: TRBJ1-5
V: TRBV28
D: NA

DNA: TGTGCCAGCAGACGGGACAGGGGGCACGGGGAGCTGTTTTTT
CDR3: CASRRDRGHGELFF
size: many
J: TRBJ2-2
V: TRBV5-4
D: TRBD1

DNA: TGTGCCAGCAGTTCGGTTGACAGCCTGGTCACCATATATTTT
CDR3: CASSSVDSLVTIYF
size: many
J: TRBJ1-3
V: TRBV12-3/TRBV12-4
D: NA